This T cell receptor (beta chain) originates from a study of cytotoxic CD8 clonotypes in ibrutinib-treated CLL. The overall study: The patient breakdown showed under 12 relapsed/refractory and some 16 treatment-naive cases, with fewer than 18 IGHV unmutated.

Comment on this clone: Its antigen is not known.

Findings and limits, study-wide: Starting clonality was above that of age-matched healthy donors and tracked circulating CD8+ T-cell counts.

This CDR3 comprises 14 residues. Sequencing was performed with immunoSEQ multiplex PCR; in TCRdb, only in-frame clones are kept and a portion is missing. The sample yields roughly 150,000 clones, approximately 80% seen once. The V call is TRBV21-1, the J call TRBJ2-2. TRBV21-1 is a documented pseudogene. The sample was PBMCs, taken after 24 months of ibrutinib treatment. The sequence was collected from a human donor with chronic lymphocytic leukemia. CDR3 residues: CASSKAPDTGELFF. The DNA of the CDR3 is TGTGCCAGCAGCAAGGCACCGGACACCGGGGAGCTGTTTTTT.